A single sample gave rise to the 27 T cell receptor beta chains below, sequenced in a study of blood T cell repertoires in COVID-19. Method: immunoSEQ multiplex PCR; TCRdb's copy keeps in-frame clones and lacks some. The data show a few hundred thousand clones, with under 90% seen just once and over 8.5% held by the top ten. The specimen was PBMCs or T cells enriched from blood (not recorded which). The receptors were sampled from a woman in her 30s who had recovered from COVID-19.

This chain links TRBV7-9 with TRBJ1-1, with 8 bases lining up with TRBD1. Germline V CDR1 and CDR2: SEHNR, FQNEAQ (reference sequence). Trimming cost V 4 bases and J 0 bases; bases outside gene matches: 4. The CDR3 is made up of 15 amino acids. CDR3 sequence: CASSSGQGMNTEAFF. DNA for the CDR3: TGTGCCAGCAGCTCAGGACAGGGAATGAACACTGAAGCTTTCTTT.

J is TRBJ2-5 and V is TRBV4-1, with D possibly being TRBD2 (6 bases). With 3 bases removed from V and 4 bases from J, the gap between germline ends came to 15 bases. Germline CDR1 MGHRA, CDR2 YSYEKL. The CDR3 spans 15 residues. The CDR3 here is CASSHPGLLGETQYF. In nucleotides, the CDR3 is TGCGCCAGCAGCCACCCGGGACTTTTAGGAGAGACCCAGTACTTC.

V usage is TRBV7-3 and J usage is TRBJ2-7; weak D call: TRBD2 (5 bases). CDR1 and CDR2 (germline): SGHTA, FQGTGA. The CDR3 spans 15 residues. V was pared by 2 bases and J by 2 bases, with 13 bases between. CDR3 coding DNA: TGTGCCAGCAGCTTAGGGTTAGCGCAGACCTACGAGCAGTACTTC. Its protein is CASSLGLAQTYEQYF.

The chain employs TRBV28 and TRBJ2-7; 7 nucleotides agree with TRBD1. Germline values: CDR1 MDHEN, CDR2 SYDVKM. This CDR3 region has 14 residues. V shed 5 bases and J 2 bases; nucleotides not matched to a gene: 6. CDR3 residues: CASSRQGDPYEQYF. CDR3 nucleotides: TGTGCCAGCAGTAGGCAGGGGGATCCCTACGAGCAGTACTTC.

The chain couples TRBV7-2 to TRBJ2-7; 7 nucleotides match TRBD2. CDR3 size: 16 residues. Germline V gives CDR1 SGHTA, CDR2 FQGNSA. With 1 base clipped from V and 2 bases from J, the junction kept 8 bases outside the gene matches. The CDR3 loop is CASSLVSRGRAYEQYF. The CDR3 region has the DNA TGTGCCAGCAGCTTAGTTTCTCGGGGGAGGGCCTACGAGCAGTACTTC.

V usage is TRBV7-2 and J usage is TRBJ1-1; D possibly corresponds to TRBD1 (5 bases). CDR3 size: 13 residues. V was cut by 3 bases and J by 6 bases, with 11 bases left in between. Germline CDR1 is SGHTA and CDR2 is FQGNSA. The CDR3 sequence is CASSFHQGSEAFF. The CDR3 nucleotides are TGTGCCAGCAGCTTCCATCAGGGCTCTGAAGCTTTCTTT.

The genes are TRBV18 and TRBJ1-4; 8 bases are shared with TRBD1. The ends lost 3 bases at V and 5 bases at J; junction bases unmatched: 5. The CDR3 runs to 15 residues. Germline CDR1 is KGHSH and CDR2 is LQKENI. The CDR3 DNA follows: TGTGCCAGCTCACCCCAGGGACAGGAGAATGAAAAACTGTTTTTT. Amino acid sequence: CASSPQGQENEKLFF.

The chain employs TRBV18 and TRBJ2-7; 10 bases line up with TRBD2. Germline loops: CDR1 KGHSH, CDR2 LQKENI. The CDR3 runs to 16 residues. Trimming took 2 bases from V and 3 from J; bases not matched to a gene: 7. As DNA, the CDR3 is TGTGCCAGCTCACCAGTCTCTACTAGCGGGAACTACGAGCAGTACTTC. Protein: CASSPVSTSGNYEQYF. Drawing the rest from reference TRBV18 and TRBJ2-7, the complete variable domain is NAGVMQNPRHLVRRRGQEARLRCSPMKGHSHVYWYRQLPEEGLKFMVYLQKENIIDESGMPKERFSAEFPKEGPSILRIQQVVRGDSAAYFCASSPVSTSGNYEQYFGPGTRLTVT.

This clone was observed a single time. V and J are TRBV6-5 and TRBJ2-4; D perhaps matches TRBD1 (7 bases). The CDR3 contains 13 residues. The V end was cut by 8 bases, the J end by 6 bases, with 14 bases between. Germline CDR1 reads MNHEY; CDR2 reads SVGAGI. Here the CDR3 reads CASARQGLNIQYF. Written as DNA, the CDR3 is TGTGCCAGCGCAAGACAGGGACTAAACATTCAGTACTTC.

The rearrangement links TRBV6-5 to TRBJ2-5; 11 nucleotides agree with TRBD2. With V trimmed by 2 bases and J by 4 bases, 6 bases remained unmatched. CDR1 is MNHEY, CDR2 SVGAGI, per germline. This CDR3 contains 16 residues. CDR3 sequence reads: CASSYATSGSRETQYF. CDR3 nucleotides: TGTGCCAGCAGTTACGCAACTAGCGGGAGCAGAGAGACCCAGTACTTC.

The chain carries TRBV19 and TRBJ1-3; the D is unclear. Germline CDR1 reads LNHDA; CDR2 reads SQIVND (reference sequence). The V and J ends lost 1 base and 0 bases respectively, with 7 bases between them. This CDR3 contains 15 residues. CDR3 nucleotide sequence: TGTGCCAGTAGTATAGCCCTTTTCTCTGGAAACACCATATATTTT. It yields the protein CASSIALFSGNTIYF.

DNA of the CDR3: TGTGCCAGCTACGGTGGGGTGCCAGTGGGAGACTATGGCTACACCTTC. It yields the protein CASYGGVPVGDYGYTF. This chain links TRBV28 with TRBJ1-2, with D unclear. The CDR3 has 16 amino acids. CDR1 is MDHEN, CDR2 SYDVKM, per germline. The ends were cut back, 8 bases at V and 3 bases at J, with 22 bases in the middle.

This chain joins TRBV7-2 and TRBJ1-5; D not resolved. The CDR3 is 14 amino acids. Germline-derived CDR1 and CDR2 are SGHTA and FQGNSA. Trimming left V 2 bases short and J 4 bases short, with 9 bases between. This CDR3 reads CASSLLTTNQPQHF. The CDR3 DNA sequence: TGTGCCAGCAGCTTACTGACAACTAATCAGCCCCAGCATTTT.

This sequence joins TRBV24-1 and TRBJ2-6, with TRBD1 as a possible D gene (5 bases). This CDR3 has 16 amino acids. Germline CDR1 and CDR2: KGHDR and SFDVKD. V gave up 3 bases and J gave up 4 bases, with 12 bases separating them. This CDR3 reads CATSDPRVPGANVLTF. For the CDR3, the DNA is TGTGCCACCAGTGATCCCAGGGTTCCGGGGGCCAACGTCCTGACTTTC.

The J gene is TRBJ2-7, the V gene TRBV6-6, with D maybe TRBD1 (6 bases). V was clipped by 2 bases and J by 6 bases, with 8 bases between them. Germline V CDR1 and CDR2: MNHNY, SVGAGI (reference sequence). The CDR3 spans 12 residues. The CDR3 loop is CASSYVRGEQYF. DNA for the CDR3: TGTGCCAGCAGTTACGTCAGGGGCGAGCAGTACTTC.

The chain combines TRBV19 with TRBJ2-2, with D possibly being TRBD2 (5 bases). Trimming removed 5 bases from V and 1 base from J, with 11 bases in between. The length of the CDR3 is 15 residues. Per the germline V gene, CDR1 is LNHDA and CDR2 is SQIVND (reference sequence). The DNA of the CDR3 is TGTGCCAGTAGTCCCCCCGGGAAGAACACCGGGGAGCTGTTTTTT. It codes for CASSPPGKNTGELFF.

The chain is built from TRBV2 and TRBJ1-3; TRBD1 might be the D (6 bases). This CDR3 is 15 amino acids long. V lost 10 bases to trimming and J lost 0 bases, with 16 bases between them. CDR1 SNHLY and CDR2 FYNNEI come from the germline V gene. Here the CDR3 reads CATRRGYFSGNTIYF. The CDR3 DNA follows: TGTGCCACGCGCAGGGGTTACTTCTCTGGAAACACCATATATTTT.

The J gene is TRBJ2-3, the V gene TRBV18; 12 positions agree with TRBD2. CDR1 is KGHSH, CDR2 LQKENI, per germline. The J segment lost 4 bases and the V segment lost 7 bases, leaving 3 bases of the junction unmatched. The CDR3 totals 14 residues. The CDR3 bases are TGTGCCAGCTTGACTAGCGGGAGATCAGATACGCAGTATTTT. This encodes CASLTSGRSDTQYF.

The chain is built from TRBV29-1 and TRBJ2-7, with a weak D call TRBD1 (6 bases). The CDR3 has 13 residues. Germline lookup yields CDR1 SQVTM and CDR2 ANQGSEA. The germline V and J ends were trimmed by 7 bases and 2 bases, with 15 bases remaining between them. The CDR3 nucleotides read TGCAGCGCCCTAGGAAGGACAGCCTACGAGCAGTACTTC. The encoded protein is CSALGRTAYEQYF.

J is TRBJ2-7 and V is TRBV27; TRBD1 matches 9 bases. Germline loops: CDR1 MNHEY, CDR2 SMNVEV (reference sequence). Losses at the gene ends were 7 bases for V and 7 bases for J; bases not matched to a gene: 5. The CDR3 spans 12 residues. The CDR3 loop reads CASKQGAGEQYF. The CDR3 DNA is TGTGCCAGCAAACAGGGGGCTGGGGAGCAGTACTTC.

With regard to this clone: At the DNA level, this CDR3 is encoded by other sequences in the same sample as well. This chain joins TRBV15 and TRBJ2-7, with D unclear. The CDR3 contains 11 residues. Germline V gives CDR1 LNHNV, CDR2 YYDKDF (reference sequence). V lost 5 bases, J lost 3 bases, and 5 bases lay in between. CDR3 coding DNA: TGTGCCACCAGCTCCCACTACGAGCAGTACTTC. Amino acid sequence: CATSSHYEQYF.

The rearrangement joins TRBV27 to TRBJ1-5; unclear D gene. There are 12 residues in the CDR3. CDR1 and CDR2 from the germline V gene are MNHEY and SMNVEV (reference sequence). V was cut by 7 bases and J by 3 bases, with 7 bases left in between. The CDR3 spells CASTDSNQPQHF. The CDR3 coding sequence is TGTGCCAGCACAGATTCCAATCAGCCCCAGCATTTT.

The gene calls are TRBV2 and TRBJ2-1; D gene uncertain. CDR3 length: 12 amino acids. The V gene's germline CDR1 is SNHLY and CDR2 FYNNEI. V lost 4 bases, J lost 10 bases, and 11 bases lay in between. CDR3 loop: CASSGPGLEQFF. The CDR3 DNA sequence: TGTGCCAGCAGTGGACCAGGATTGGAGCAGTTCTTC.

This chain joins TRBV5-4 and TRBJ1-2, with a tentative D call TRBD1 (6 bases). The V and J ends lost 6 bases and 4 bases respectively, with 13 bases between them. Germline CDR1 is SGHNT and CDR2 is YYREEE (reference sequence). The CDR3 is 13 amino acids. The CDR3 loop is CASTKGRGYGYTF. The CDR3, as DNA: TGTGCCAGCACCAAGGGCAGGGGCTATGGCTACACCTTC.

This rearrangement joins TRBV7-9 to TRBJ2-7, with 8 bases lining up with TRBD1. CDR1 is SEHNR and CDR2 is FQNEAQ in the germline V gene (reference sequence). J was trimmed by 3 bases and V by 5 bases; bases with no gene match: 3. CDR3 size: 13 residues. In DNA form, the CDR3 reads TGTGCCAGCAGCATCGGACAGGGCTACGAGCAGTACTTC. Amino acid sequence: CASSIGQGYEQYF.

This rearrangement joins TRBV11-2 to TRBJ2-4; tentatively, D is TRBD2 (5 bases). Trimming cost V 5 bases and J 3 bases, with 14 bases left between them. The CDR3 totals 15 residues. Germline V CDR1 and CDR2: SGHAT, FQNNGV. The CDR3 loop is CASSRAEWVKNIQYF. The CDR3 region has the DNA TGTGCCAGCAGCCGAGCGGAGTGGGTCAAAAACATTCAGTACTTC.

V usage is TRBV14 and J usage is TRBJ2-7; no clear D. Germline V gene lookup returns CDR1 SGHDN and CDR2 FVKESK. Trimming took 6 bases from V and 3 from J, leaving 15 bases between them. The CDR3 covers 14 residues. CDR3 DNA sequence: TGTGCCAGCAGTCTGTTTGCGGATTACTACGAGCAGTACTTC. This translates into CASSLFADYYEQYF.